Below are 16 T cell receptor beta chains sequenced from a single sample in a study of early T cells in non-severe SARS-CoV-2 infection. TCRdb analysed the 5' RACE reads with MiXCR anew, one entry per CDR3 protein. The repertoire has about 80,000 distinct CDR3 sequences, approximately 12% of them found once; the top ten carry about 3.4%. The sequencing sample was made of whole blood. Receptor source: an adult who was a healthcare worker with PCR-confirmed SARS-CoV-2 infection or an uninfected control (not recorded which).

This clonotype was seen a handful of times. The chain is built from TRBV4-1 and TRBJ2-3; the D is unclear. The CDR3 spans 13 residues. V was pared by 1 base and J by 4 bases, with 6 bases between. Germline CDR1 and CDR2: MGHRA and YSYEKL. This CDR3 is CASSQGEADTQYF. For the CDR3, the DNA is TGCGCCAGCAGCCAAGGGGAAGCAGATACGCAGTATTTT.

The chain uses TRBV28 and TRBJ1-5, with 11 bases fitting TRBD1. The V gene's germline CDR1 is MDHEN and CDR2 SYDVKM. V dropped 6 bases and J dropped 7; count of bases not matched to a gene: 5. The length of the CDR3 is 14 residues. The CDR3 DNA is TGTGCCAGCAGGGCCGGGGACAGGGGGCAGCCCCAGCATTTT. Its translation is CASRAGDRGQPQHF.

The rearrangement links TRBV9 to TRBJ2-4, with 8 bases identical to TRBD1. The length of the CDR3 is 15 residues. Germline V gene lookup returns CDR1 SGDLS and CDR2 YYNGEE. The junction had 9 bases not matched to a gene; V was cut back by 4 bases and J by 6 bases. The CDR3 coding sequence is TGTGCCAGCAGCTTTACGAGCGGACAGGGAAACATTCAGTACTTC. Amino acids: CASSFTSGQGNIQYF.

The chain couples TRBV6-5 to TRBJ2-2; TRBD2 aligns across 7 bases. The length of the CDR3 is 13 residues. V trimming: 7 bases; J trimming: 7 bases; junction bases outside the gene matches: 6. The V gene's germline CDR1 is MNHEY and CDR2 SVGAGI. The CDR3 DNA is TGTGCCAGCACCGCGATAGCGGGCGGGGAGCTGTTTTTT. Encoded protein: CASTAIAGGELFF.

As for this clonotype: A read error may produce the germline difference seen at one junction end. The gene calls are TRBV7-2 and TRBJ1-1; D is uncertain. Germline V gene data show CDR1 as SGHTA and CDR2 as FQGNSA. The CDR3 extends over 15 amino acids. CDR3 region: CASSLRANRGTEPFF. Here the CDR3 DNA reads TGTGCCAGCAGCTTAAGGGCCAACCGAGGCACTGAACCTTTCTTT.

The genes are TRBV9 and TRBJ2-1; D unresolved. V was clipped by 3 bases and J by 0 bases, with 13 bases between them. CDR3 length: 16 amino acids. Germline-derived CDR1 and CDR2 are SGDLS and YYNGEE. CDR3 region: CASSGAGRSSYNEQFF. The CDR3 bases are TGTGCCAGCAGCGGGGCAGGACGGAGCTCCTACAATGAGCAGTTCTTC.

The chain uses TRBV9 and TRBJ1-2; D gene ambiguous. CDR3 length: 14 amino acids. V was shortened by 0 bases and J by 4 bases, with 10 bases between the two germline ends. In germline, CDR1 is SGDLS, CDR2 YYNGEE. The CDR3 protein is CASSVAQTSYGYTF. CDR3 in DNA: TGTGCCAGCAGCGTAGCCCAGACATCCTATGGCTACACCTTC.

This clonotype has at least ten counts. This rearrangement joins TRBV7-6 to TRBJ2-5, with D hard to call. The germline CDR1 and CDR2 sequences are SGHVS and FNYEAQ. This CDR3 has 13 residues. With 3 bases removed from V and 4 bases from J, the gap between germline ends came to 9 bases. The CDR3 region is CASSLDRAETQYF. The CDR3 coding sequence is TGTGCCAGCAGCTTGGATAGAGCAGAGACCCAGTACTTC.

The V gene is TRBV28, the J gene TRBJ1-2; D uncertain. Germline V gene data show CDR1 as MDHEN and CDR2 as SYDVKM. The V end was cut by 4 bases, the J end by 3 bases, with 12 bases between. CDR3 length: 14 residues. The CDR3 region is CASSSTGSHYGYTF. The CDR3, as DNA: TGTGCCAGCAGTTCCACGGGCAGCCACTATGGCTACACCTTC.

This clonotype occurred a few times. The chain employs TRBV19 and TRBJ2-5, with 9 bases fitting TRBD2. V gave up 3 bases and J gave up 2 bases; unmatched junction bases: 4. The CDR3 has 15 amino acids. Germline V gene sequence: CDR1 LNHDA, CDR2 SQIVND (reference sequence). CDR3 in amino acids: CASSIRTSAQETQYF. CDR3 sequence (DNA): TGTGCCAGTAGTATTAGGACTAGCGCTCAAGAGACCCAGTACTTC. Complete variable domain (other parts from reference TRBV19 and TRBJ2-5): DGGITQSPKYLFRKEGQNVTLSCEQNLNHDAMYWYRQDPGQGLRLIYYSQIVNDFQKGDIAEGYSVSREKKESFPLTVTSAQKNPTAFYLCASSIRTSAQETQYFGPGTRLLVL.

This clonotype showed up many times. As DNA, the CDR3 is TGTGCCAGCAGCTCATGGCCGAACACCGGGGAGCTGTTTTTT. Its translation: CASSSWPNTGELFF. The chain recombines TRBV5-4 with TRBJ2-2; unclear D gene. V was trimmed by 3 bases and J by 0 bases, leaving 6 bases between them. CDR3 length: 14 residues. Germline loops: CDR1 SGHNT, CDR2 YYREEE (reference sequence).

This clonotype was detected a few times. The J gene is TRBJ1-2, the V gene TRBV29-1; unclear D gene. Per germline, CDR1 SQVTM and CDR2 ANQGSEA. CDR3 length: 11 residues. The V and J ends lost 3 bases and 4 bases respectively, with 6 bases between them. CDR3 nucleotides: TGCAGCGTTGACGAAGGCTATGGCTACACCTTC. Amino acids: CSVDEGYGYTF.

In this sample, this clonotype turned up a few times. The chain employs TRBV20-1 and TRBJ2-1; TRBD1 matches 10 bases. V was clipped by 4 bases and J by 2 bases; unmatched bases: 2. The CDR3 is 14 residues long. Germline V gives CDR1 DFQATT, CDR2 SNEGSKA (reference sequence). The CDR3 loop is CSATGQGAYNEQFF. As DNA, the CDR3 is TGCAGTGCTACCGGACAGGGGGCCTACAATGAGCAGTTCTTC.

The table lists this clonotype with a few counts. The CDR3 DNA reads as TGTGCCTGGAGTGTAGGAGGGACTAGCGTCTACAATGAGCAGTTCTTC. Protein sequence: CAWSVGGTSVYNEQFF. V usage is TRBV30 and J usage is TRBJ2-1, with 10 bases lining up with TRBD2. The CDR3 is made up of 16 amino acids. After removal of 0 bases from V and 3 bases from J, the junction contained 5 bases not matched to a gene. From germline, CDR1 is GTSNPN and CDR2 SVGIG (reference sequence).

This clonotype was observed a handful of times. The chain uses TRBV10-3 and TRBJ2-2; unclear D gene. Trimming took 2 bases from V and 3 from J, leaving 4 bases between them. In germline, CDR1 is ENHRY, CDR2 SYGVKD. CDR3 size: 13 residues. The DNA of the CDR3 is TGTGCCATCAGTGAGACGGACACCGGGGAGCTGTTTTTT. Translating gives CAISETDTGELFF.

This rearrangement joins TRBV29-1 to TRBJ2-1; D is uncertain. Trimming pared 5 bases from V and 2 bases from J, leaving 13 bases between. CDR1 and CDR2 from the germline V gene are SQVTM and ANQGSEA. The CDR3 spans 14 residues. In DNA form, the CDR3 reads TGCAGCGTTAATAGACTTGGGACCTACAATGAGCAGTTCTTC. Translating it yields CSVNRLGTYNEQFF.